Below are 29 T cell receptor beta chains sequenced from a single sample in a study of blood T cell repertoires in COVID-19. The data were produced by immunoSEQ multiplex PCR, yet TCRdb's version contains in-frame clones alone and is incomplete. This table has some 210,000 clones, around 89% appearing once. The sequenced material came from peripheral blood. These receptors originate from a woman aged 40 to 49 with acute or convalescent COVID-19.

The chain has TRBV6-5 and TRBJ2-2; 7 bases align to TRBD1. The CDR3 contains 13 residues. Unmatched junction bases numbered 2, after V lost 5 bases and J lost 5 bases. The germline V gene encodes CDR1 MNHEY and CDR2 SVGAGI. CDR3 DNA: TGTGCCAGCAGTCCCAGGGGGACCGGGGAGCTGTTTTTT. Its translation is CASSPRGTGELFF.

The chain combines TRBV5-4 with TRBJ2-1; 7 nucleotides line up with TRBD2. The CDR3 is 15 amino acids. Germline CDR1 is SGHNT and CDR2 is YYREEE (reference sequence). The V gene end was trimmed by 5 bases and the J gene end by 2 bases; junction bases not matched to a gene: 7. CDR3 protein: CASSMGGGAYNEQFF. DNA for the CDR3: TGTGCCAGCAGTATGGGCGGGGGAGCCTACAATGAGCAGTTCTTC.

The rearrangement joins TRBV27 to TRBJ1-1, with 11 bases that match TRBD1. This CDR3 is 17 amino acids long. The trim removed 6 bases at V and 2 bases at J, leaving 11 bases unmatched. CDR1 MNHEY and CDR2 SMNVEV come from the germline V gene (reference sequence). The CDR3 bases are TGTGCCAGCAGGATCGCCGGGACAGGGGGGGGAAACACTGAAGCTTTCTTT. This gives the protein CASRIAGTGGGNTEAFF.

This rearrangement joins TRBV13 to TRBJ2-3, with a weak D call TRBD1 (6 bases). Trimming took 2 bases from V and 4 from J, leaving 19 bases between them. Germline V gene sequence: CDR1 PRHDT, CDR2 FYEKMQ (reference sequence). The CDR3 spans 17 residues. The CDR3 coding sequence is TGTGCCAGCAGCTTAAAGGGGTCGTGGTGGGGGCCAGATACGCAGTATTTT. Amino acids: CASSLKGSWWGPDTQYF.

For this clone: Additional DNA sequences in this sample encode the identical CDR3. The CDR3 DNA reads as TGTGCCAGCAGTTTATCGCGTGGCAATCAGCCCCAGCATTTT. Protein product: CASSLSRGNQPQHF. The chain carries TRBV27 and TRBJ1-5, with no clear D. Germline V CDR1 and CDR2: MNHEY, SMNVEV (reference sequence). The CDR3 runs to 14 residues. V dropped 0 bases and J dropped 2 bases, with 5 bases sitting between them.

This chain joins TRBV10-3 and TRBJ1-1; 7 bases are shared with TRBD1. CDR1 ENHRY and CDR2 SYGVKD come from the germline V gene. The CDR3 has 13 amino acids. With V trimmed by 2 bases and J by 5 bases, 2 bases remained unmatched. The DNA for the CDR3 is TGTGCCATCAGTGAGACAGGGGATACTGAAGCTTTCTTT. Residues: CAISETGDTEAFF.

The chain couples TRBV11-2 to TRBJ1-2; D not resolved. The CDR3 loop spans 13 amino acids. CDR1 is SGHAT and CDR2 is FQNNGV in the germline V gene. The ends were cut back, 4 bases at V and 3 bases at J, with 9 bases in the middle. CDR3 bases: TGTGCCAGCAGCTACTCCACGGACTATGGCTACACCTTC. It yields the protein CASSYSTDYGYTF.

The rearrangement uses TRBV11-2 and TRBJ2-7; TRBD1 agrees at 9 bases. With V trimmed by 3 bases and J by 1 base, 10 bases remained unmatched. Per germline, CDR1 SGHAT and CDR2 FQNNGV. The CDR3 is made up of 17 amino acids. The CDR3 bases are TGTGCCAGCAGCTTCAACACCCGGACAGGGGCGTCCTACGAGCAGTACGTC. Its translation is CASSFNTRTGASYEQYV.

V gene TRBV7-8 combines with J gene TRBJ1-1; the D is unclear. Trimming removed 1 base at V and 4 bases at J, with 10 bases between. CDR3 length: 14 amino acids. From germline, CDR1 is SGHVS and CDR2 FQNEAQ. In DNA form, the CDR3 reads TGTGCCAGCAGCTTAGTGCGGGAGTCCACTGAAGCTTTCTTT. Its protein product is CASSLVRESTEAFF.

The chain uses TRBV19 and TRBJ2-7; 8 bases are a match to TRBD2. This CDR3 region has 13 residues. Germline V gene sequence: CDR1 LNHDA, CDR2 SQIVND (reference sequence). J was trimmed by 6 bases and V by 5 bases; bases with no gene match: 6. CDR3 sequence reads: CASSLGRASEQYV. In nucleotides, the CDR3 is TGTGCCAGTAGTCTCGGGAGGGCCTCCGAGCAGTACGTC.

CDR3 DNA: TGTGCCAGCAGCTTAGGGGCACTCGGAAATGAAAAACTGTTTTTT. Residues: CASSLGALGNEKLFF. The chain uses TRBV7-6 and TRBJ1-4, with D hard to call. Trimming stripped 1 base from V and 5 bases from J, with 11 bases between. The CDR3 totals 15 residues. The germline V gene encodes CDR1 SGHVS and CDR2 FNYEAQ.

The rearrangement uses TRBV27 and TRBJ1-2, with 9 positions matching TRBD1. After removal of 6 bases from V and 4 bases from J, the junction contained 6 bases not matched to a gene. There are 14 residues in the CDR3. The germline V gene has CDR1 MNHEY and CDR2 SMNVEV (reference sequence). CDR3 DNA: TGTGCCAGCAGGATACGACAGGGGGTCTATGGCTACACCTTC. Translated, it gives CASRIRQGVYGYTF.

This clone has just a few counts. Here the CDR3 reads CASSEAQGTNSPLHF. The CDR3 DNA is TGTGCCAGCAGTGAAGCGCAGGGGACTAATTCACCCCTCCACTTT. The chain has TRBV6-1 and TRBJ1-6, with TRBD1 as a possible D gene (6 bases). Germline values: CDR1 MNHNS, CDR2 SASEGT. The CDR3 is 15 amino acids. Trimming cost V 0 bases and J 6 bases, with 9 bases left between them.

V is TRBV2 and J is TRBJ1-4; no clear D gene. V lost 7 bases and J lost 5, with 11 bases in between. The CDR3 length is 13 residues. Germline lookup yields CDR1 SNHLY and CDR2 FYNNEI. The CDR3 nucleotides are TGTGCCAGCAAGCCGGACTTCAATGAAAAACTGTTTTTT. It is translated as CASKPDFNEKLFF.

The V and J genes are TRBV19 and TRBJ2-5, with unresolved D. Germline-derived CDR1 and CDR2 are LNHDA and SQIVND (reference sequence). CDR3 length: 12 residues. Trimming stripped 5 bases from V and 2 bases from J, with 6 bases between. CDR3 loop: CASSGPQETQYF. CDR3 nucleotides: TGTGCCAGTAGTGGGCCTCAAGAGACCCAGTACTTC.

The chain recombines TRBV7-9 with TRBJ1-2, with 7 bases fitting TRBD1. This CDR3 region has 13 residues. Losses at the gene ends were 5 bases for V and 4 bases for J; bases not matched to a gene: 4. The germline V gene has CDR1 SEHNR and CDR2 FQNEAQ (reference sequence). The CDR3 reads CASSGGTAYGYTF. The CDR3 bases are TGTGCCAGCAGCGGTGGGACAGCCTATGGCTACACCTTC.

The chain recombines TRBV6-6 with TRBJ1-5, with D maybe TRBD1 (6 bases). This CDR3 contains 15 residues. V gave up 2 bases and J gave up 6 bases, with 14 bases separating them. CDR1 and CDR2 (germline): MNHNY, SVGAGI (reference sequence). This CDR3 is CASSYGQRNGQPQHF. In DNA, the CDR3 is TGTGCCAGCAGTTACGGACAGAGGAATGGTCAGCCCCAGCATTTT.

J is TRBJ2-5 and V is TRBV18; 10 bases are shared with TRBD2. V gave up 5 bases and J gave up 4 bases; unmatched junction bases: 4. Germline V CDR1 and CDR2: KGHSH, LQKENI. CDR3 length: 14 residues. The CDR3 reads CASSSRTSGETQYF. CDR3 in DNA: TGTGCCAGCTCATCCCGGACTAGCGGAGAGACCCAGTACTTC.

The genes are TRBV28 and TRBJ1-2; 11 bases fit TRBD1. The CDR3 contains 17 residues. V gave up 5 bases and J gave up 1 base; unmatched junction bases: 9. Germline CDR1 reads MDHEN; CDR2 reads SYDVKM. The CDR3 loop is CASSVIPGTGGNYGYTF. As DNA, the CDR3 is TGTGCCAGCAGTGTCATTCCCGGGACAGGGGGTAACTATGGCTACACCTTC.

This sequence joins TRBV24-1 and TRBJ1-2; D is unresolved. The V gene's germline CDR1 is KGHDR and CDR2 SFDVKD. The CDR3 runs to 14 residues. Trimming took off 0 bases at V and 8 bases at J, with 12 bases between the two ends. In DNA, the CDR3 is TGTGCCACCAGTGATTTGAACAAGATTGTCGGCTACACCTTC. The encoded protein is CATSDLNKIVGYTF.

This clone has only one observation. The chain joins TRBV12-2 to TRBJ1-1; the D segment call TRBD1 is taken from the table without a DNA check. TRBV12-2 is a known pseudogene. CDR3 length: 21 amino acids. The CDR3 is CASRLSPGTGVKIPLWTEAFF. CDR3 DNA sequence: TGTGCAAGTCGCTTATCTCCCGGGACAGGAGTAAAGATCCCTCTGTGGACTGAAGCTTTCTTT.

The chain has TRBV11-1 and TRBJ2-1; the D gene is possibly TRBD1 (6 bases). The V end was cut by 5 bases, the J end by 5 bases, with 13 bases between. Per germline, CDR1 SGHAT and CDR2 FQDESV (reference sequence). This CDR3 spans 14 amino acids. CDR3 region: CASSPYRQDNEQFF. The CDR3 DNA reads TGTGCCAGCAGCCCCTACCGACAGGACAATGAGCAGTTCTTC.

V usage is TRBV10-3 and J usage is TRBJ1-2; TRBD1 is a possible D gene (5 bases). Germline assignment: CDR1 ENHRY and CDR2 SYGVKD. This CDR3 has 12 amino acids. V was pared by 4 bases and J by 3 bases, with 6 bases between. As DNA, the CDR3 is TGTGCCATCAGTGGCAGGGACTATGGCTACACCTTC. It yields the protein CAISGRDYGYTF.

For this clone: This same CDR3 is encoded by further DNA sequences in the sample. This sequence joins TRBV19 and TRBJ1-2, with 9 bases aligning to TRBD1. CDR3 length equals 14 residues. The ends lost 5 bases at V and 5 bases at J; junction bases unmatched: 6. Germline CDR1 LNHDA, CDR2 SQIVND (reference sequence). DNA for the CDR3: TGTGCCAGTAGTCCCGCCGGGACAGGGTATGGCTACACCTTC. This codes for CASSPAGTGYGYTF.

The chain couples TRBV5-1 to TRBJ2-2; possible D gene TRBD1, 5 bases. V was pared by 3 bases and J by 3 bases, with 9 bases between. This CDR3 is built from 14 residues. Germline assignment: CDR1 SGHRS and CDR2 YFSETQ. The CDR3 region is CASSWPTDTGELFF. The CDR3 nucleotides read TGCGCCAGCAGCTGGCCGACAGACACCGGGGAGCTGTTTTTT.

CDR3 nucleotides: TGTGCCAGTAGTGTCGACAGGCCAAGCTCTGGAAACACCATATATTTT. This codes for CASSVDRPSSGNTIYF. This chain connects TRBV19 to TRBJ1-3; D might be TRBD1 (6 bases). V lost 5 bases, J lost 0 bases, and 14 bases lay in between. CDR3 length: 16 amino acids. CDR1 is LNHDA and CDR2 is SQIVND in the germline V gene (reference sequence).

The gene calls are TRBV2 and TRBJ2-3; 7 bases fit TRBD1. The CDR3 contains 14 residues. CDR1 is SNHLY, CDR2 FYNNEI, per germline. Unmatched junction bases numbered 6, after V lost 7 bases and J lost 2 bases. The CDR3 region is CASTRQGITDTQYF. The CDR3 DNA is TGTGCCAGCACCCGACAGGGAATCACAGATACGCAGTATTTT.

This clone was counted between two and nine times. The rearrangement joins TRBV23-1 to TRBJ2-4; D is ambiguous. TRBV23-1 is marked as an open reading frame, function uncertain. V was trimmed by 8 bases and J by 8 bases, leaving 7 bases between them. The CDR3 contains 10 residues. In DNA, the CDR3 is TGCGCCAGCCATTCAGACATTCAGTACTTC. It yields the protein CASHSDIQYF.

By share, this clone counts as medium-sized (0.01 to 0.1%). The chain uses TRBV29-1 and TRBJ2-2, with 9 bases identical to TRBD2. Germline loops: CDR1 SQVTM, CDR2 ANQGSEA. V lost 3 bases to trimming and J lost 8 bases; unmatched junction nucleotides: 13. This CDR3 has 16 amino acids. The CDR3 bases are TGCAGCGTTGATCGCGGTAGCGGGGGCCCTGGGGGGGAGCTGTTTTTT. It translates to CSVDRGSGGPGGELFF.